The present entry profiles one T cell receptor (beta chain) with its context. Its antigen is not identified. Using MiXCR, TCRdb re-called clones from the PCR reads. The data show 20,000 or so clones, with around a third seen just once and approximately 22% held by the top ten. No treatment had been given to any patient before thyroid surgery. The sample is drawn from a study of metastatic and nonmetastatic thyroid tumors. Study-level information: The comparison covered peripheral blood and tumor or nodule tissue in malignant and benign thyroid patients.

Study results and caveats: Across blood and tumor, TCR beta diversity in malignant thyroid tumors was reportedly significantly higher than in benign nodules.

The CDR3 spans 18 residues. After removal of 6 bases from V and 2 bases from J, the junction contained 12 bases not matched to a gene. CDR1 and CDR2 (germline): DFQATT, SNEGSKA (reference sequence). This chain links TRBV20-1 with TRBJ2-1; 14 bases map to TRBD2. The sample comprised adjacent normal tissue. The source of this sequence is a female donor with papillary thyroid cancer or a benign thyroid nodule (not recorded which). Some clones in this sample may be carry-over from other donors' samples. The CDR3 sequence: CSARLAGGLKGAYNEQFF. CDR3 bases: TGCAGTGCCAGACTAGCGGGAGGGTTAAAAGGGGCCTACAATGAGCAGTTCTTC.